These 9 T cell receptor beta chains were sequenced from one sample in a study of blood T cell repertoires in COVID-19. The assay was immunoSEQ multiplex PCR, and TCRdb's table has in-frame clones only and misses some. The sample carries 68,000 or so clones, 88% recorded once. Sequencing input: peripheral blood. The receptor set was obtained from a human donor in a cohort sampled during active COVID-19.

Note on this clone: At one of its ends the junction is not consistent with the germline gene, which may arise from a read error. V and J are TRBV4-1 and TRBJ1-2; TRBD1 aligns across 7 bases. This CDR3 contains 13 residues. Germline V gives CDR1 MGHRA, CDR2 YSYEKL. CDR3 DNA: TGCGCCAGCAGGCAAGGGGGCGGCCGTGGCTACACCTTC. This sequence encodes CASRQGGGRGYTF.

CDR3 coding DNA: TGTGCTAGTGGTTCCCCTCGCTGGGCGGGGGTGGCAGATACGCAGTATTTT. It is translated as CASGSPRWAGVADTQYF. This chain links TRBV12-5 with TRBJ2-3, with TRBD2 matching 7 bases. The CDR3 has 17 residues. CDR1 and CDR2 from the germline V gene are LGHNT and FRNRAP. V was pared by 4 bases and J by 4 bases, with 14 bases of the junction left unmatched.

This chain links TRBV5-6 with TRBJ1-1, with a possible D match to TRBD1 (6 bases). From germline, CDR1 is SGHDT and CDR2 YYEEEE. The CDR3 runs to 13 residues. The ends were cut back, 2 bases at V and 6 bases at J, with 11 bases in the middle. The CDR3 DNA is TGTGCCAGCAGCTTACAGGGTATACCTGAAGCTTTCTTT. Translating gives CASSLQGIPEAFF.

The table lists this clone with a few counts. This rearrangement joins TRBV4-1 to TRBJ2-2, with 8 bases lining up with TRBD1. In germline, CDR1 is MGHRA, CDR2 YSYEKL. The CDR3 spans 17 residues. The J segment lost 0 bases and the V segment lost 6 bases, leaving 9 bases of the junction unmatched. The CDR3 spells CASSYLLGQANTGELFF. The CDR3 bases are TGCGCCAGCAGTTATCTCTTGGGACAGGCGAACACCGGGGAGCTGTTTTTT.

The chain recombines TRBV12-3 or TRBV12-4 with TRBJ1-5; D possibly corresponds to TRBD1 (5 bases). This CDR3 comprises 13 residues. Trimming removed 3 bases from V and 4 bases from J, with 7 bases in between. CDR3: CASSFRENQPQHF. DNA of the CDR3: TGTGCCAGCAGTTTCAGGGAAAATCAGCCCCAGCATTTT.

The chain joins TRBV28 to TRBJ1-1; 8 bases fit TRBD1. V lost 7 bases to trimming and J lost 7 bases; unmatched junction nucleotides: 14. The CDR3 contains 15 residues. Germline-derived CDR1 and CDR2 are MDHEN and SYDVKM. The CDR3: CASNRRGGTGNEAFF. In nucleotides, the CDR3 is TGTGCCAGCAATAGGAGGGGGGGGACAGGTAATGAAGCTTTCTTT.

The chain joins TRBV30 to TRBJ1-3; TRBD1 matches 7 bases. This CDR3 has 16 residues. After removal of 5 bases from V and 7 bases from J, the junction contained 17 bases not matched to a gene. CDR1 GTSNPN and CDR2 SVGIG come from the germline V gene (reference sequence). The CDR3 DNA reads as TGTGCCTGGGATTCCCCGGGACAGAGGCTCTTGAACACCATATATTTT. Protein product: CAWDSPGQRLLNTIYF.

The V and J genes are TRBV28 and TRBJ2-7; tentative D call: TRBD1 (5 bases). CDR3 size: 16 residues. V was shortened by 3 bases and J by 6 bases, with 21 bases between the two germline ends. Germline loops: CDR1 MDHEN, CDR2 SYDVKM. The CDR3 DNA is TGTGCCAGCAGTTTCTCCAGGGCAGGGCAAAGGGGCGAGCAGTACTTC. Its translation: CASSFSRAGQRGEQYF.

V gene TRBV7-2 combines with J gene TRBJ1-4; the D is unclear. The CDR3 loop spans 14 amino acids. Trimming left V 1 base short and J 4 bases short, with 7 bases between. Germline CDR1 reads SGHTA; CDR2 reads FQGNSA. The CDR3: CASSLGPRNEKLFF. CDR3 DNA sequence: TGTGCCAGCAGCTTAGGGCCCCGTAATGAAAAACTGTTTTTT.